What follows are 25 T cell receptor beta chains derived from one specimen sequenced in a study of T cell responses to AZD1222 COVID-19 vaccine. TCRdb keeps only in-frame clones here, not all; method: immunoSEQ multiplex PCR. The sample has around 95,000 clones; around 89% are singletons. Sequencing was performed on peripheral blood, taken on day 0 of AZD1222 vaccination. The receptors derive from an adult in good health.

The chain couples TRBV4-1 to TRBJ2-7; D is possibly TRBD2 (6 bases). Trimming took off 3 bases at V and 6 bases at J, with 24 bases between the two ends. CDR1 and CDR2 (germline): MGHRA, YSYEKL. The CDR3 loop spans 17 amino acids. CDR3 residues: CASSQHSIAASKSEQYF. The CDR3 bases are TGCGCCAGCAGCCAGCACTCAATAGCGGCGAGTAAGTCCGAGCAGTACTTC.

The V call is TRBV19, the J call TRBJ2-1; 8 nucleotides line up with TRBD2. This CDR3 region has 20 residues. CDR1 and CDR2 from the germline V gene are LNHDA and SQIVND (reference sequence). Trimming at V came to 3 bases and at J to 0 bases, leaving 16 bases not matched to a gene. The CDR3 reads CASSISPVTGGPGSYNEQFF. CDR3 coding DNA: TGTGCCAGTAGTATTAGCCCGGTGACGGGAGGGCCGGGCTCCTACAATGAGCAGTTCTTC. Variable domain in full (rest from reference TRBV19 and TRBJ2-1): DGGITQSPKYLFRKEGQNVTLSCEQNLNHDAMYWYRQDPGQGLRLIYYSQIVNDFQKGDIAEGYSVSREKKESFPLTVTSAQKNPTAFYLCASSISPVTGGPGSYNEQFFGPGTRLTVL.

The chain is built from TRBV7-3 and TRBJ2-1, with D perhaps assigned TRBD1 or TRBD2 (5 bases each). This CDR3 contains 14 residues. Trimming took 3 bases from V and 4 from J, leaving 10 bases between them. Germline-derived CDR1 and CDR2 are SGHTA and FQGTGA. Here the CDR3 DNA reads TGTGCCAGCAGCTTGGGGGTAATTTACAATGAGCAGTTCTTC. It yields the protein CASSLGVIYNEQFF.

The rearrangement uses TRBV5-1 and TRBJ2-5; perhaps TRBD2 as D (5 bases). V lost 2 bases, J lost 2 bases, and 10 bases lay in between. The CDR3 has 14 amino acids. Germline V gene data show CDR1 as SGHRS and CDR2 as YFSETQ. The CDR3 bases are TGCGCCAGCAGCTTCGATACTAGGCAAGAGACCCAGTACTTC. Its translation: CASSFDTRQETQYF.

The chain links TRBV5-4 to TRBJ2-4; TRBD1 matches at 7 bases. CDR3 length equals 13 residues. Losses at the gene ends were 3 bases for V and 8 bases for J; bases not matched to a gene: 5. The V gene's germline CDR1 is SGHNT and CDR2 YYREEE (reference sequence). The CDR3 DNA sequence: TGTGCCAGCAGCTCCGGGACAGCGGACATTCAGTACTTC. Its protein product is CASSSGTADIQYF. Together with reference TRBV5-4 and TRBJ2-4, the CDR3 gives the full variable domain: ETGVTQSPTHLIKTRGQQVTLRCSSQSGHNTVSWYQQALGQGPQFIFQYYREEENGRGNFPPRFSGLQFPNYSSELNVNALELDDSALYLCASSSGTADIQYFGAGTRLSVL.

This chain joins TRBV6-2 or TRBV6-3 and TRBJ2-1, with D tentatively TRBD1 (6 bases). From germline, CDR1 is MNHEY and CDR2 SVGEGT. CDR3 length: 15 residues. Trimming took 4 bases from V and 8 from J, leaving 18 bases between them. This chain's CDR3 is CASSFIGTGSHEQFF. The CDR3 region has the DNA TGTGCCAGCAGTTTCATAGGAACAGGGAGTCATGAGCAGTTCTTC.

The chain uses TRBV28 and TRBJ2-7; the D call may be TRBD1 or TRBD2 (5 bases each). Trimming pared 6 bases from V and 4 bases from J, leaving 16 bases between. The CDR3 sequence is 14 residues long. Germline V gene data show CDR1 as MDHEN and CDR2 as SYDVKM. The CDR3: CASSGTVTSYEQYF. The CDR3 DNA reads TGTGCCAGCAGCGGGACCGTGACTTCGTACGAGCAGTACTTC.

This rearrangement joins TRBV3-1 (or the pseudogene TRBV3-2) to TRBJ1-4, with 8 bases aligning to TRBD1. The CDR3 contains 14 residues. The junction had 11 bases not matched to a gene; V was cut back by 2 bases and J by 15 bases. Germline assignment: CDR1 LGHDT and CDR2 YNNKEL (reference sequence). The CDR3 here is CASSQYGQGNFLFF. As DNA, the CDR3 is TGTGCCAGCAGCCAATATGGACAGGGTAATTTCTTGTTTTTT.

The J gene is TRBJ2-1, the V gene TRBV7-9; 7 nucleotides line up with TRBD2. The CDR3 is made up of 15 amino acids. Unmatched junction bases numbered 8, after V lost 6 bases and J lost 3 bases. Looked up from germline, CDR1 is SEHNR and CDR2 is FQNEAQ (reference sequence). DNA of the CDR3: TGTGCCAGCAGAACGGCGGGGGACTTCTACAATGAGCAGTTCTTC. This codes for CASRTAGDFYNEQFF.

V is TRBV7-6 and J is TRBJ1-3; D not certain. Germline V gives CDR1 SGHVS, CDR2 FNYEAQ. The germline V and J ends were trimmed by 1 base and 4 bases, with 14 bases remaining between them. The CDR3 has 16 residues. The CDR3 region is CASSLGPQVSGNTIYF. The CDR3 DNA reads TGTGCCAGCAGCTTAGGACCCCAGGTATCCGGAAACACCATATATTTT.

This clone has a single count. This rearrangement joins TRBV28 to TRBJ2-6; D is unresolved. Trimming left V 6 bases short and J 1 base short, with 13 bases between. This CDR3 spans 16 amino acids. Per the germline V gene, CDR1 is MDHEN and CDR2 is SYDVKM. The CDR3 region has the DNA TGTGCCAGCAGAAGGACGGTGATATCTGGGGCCAACGTCCTGACTTTC. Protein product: CASRRTVISGANVLTF.

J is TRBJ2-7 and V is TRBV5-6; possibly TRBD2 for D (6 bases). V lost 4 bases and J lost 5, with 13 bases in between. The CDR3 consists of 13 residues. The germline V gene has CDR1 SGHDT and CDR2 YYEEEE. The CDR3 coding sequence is TGTGCCAGCAGCGACGCGGGGACCAACGAGCAGTACTTC. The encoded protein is CASSDAGTNEQYF.

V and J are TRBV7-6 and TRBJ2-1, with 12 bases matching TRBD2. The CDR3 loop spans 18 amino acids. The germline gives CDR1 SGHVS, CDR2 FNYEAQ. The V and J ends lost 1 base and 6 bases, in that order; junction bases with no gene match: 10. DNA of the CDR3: TGTGCCAGCAGCTTAGTCTCAAGGGGGACTAGCGGGCCCAATGAGCAGTTCTTC. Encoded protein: CASSLVSRGTSGPNEQFF.

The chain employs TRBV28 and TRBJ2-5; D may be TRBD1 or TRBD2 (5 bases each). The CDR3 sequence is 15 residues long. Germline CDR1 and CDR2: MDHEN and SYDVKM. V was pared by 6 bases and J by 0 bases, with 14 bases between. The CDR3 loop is CASSPTGTDQETQYF. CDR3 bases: TGTGCCAGCAGCCCTACCGGGACGGACCAAGAGACCCAGTACTTC.

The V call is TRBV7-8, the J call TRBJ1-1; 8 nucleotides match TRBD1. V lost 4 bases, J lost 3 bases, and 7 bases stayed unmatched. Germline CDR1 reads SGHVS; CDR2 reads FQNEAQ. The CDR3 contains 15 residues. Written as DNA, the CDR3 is TGTGCCAGCAGCTCCTGGGACAGGAGAGACACTGAAGCTTTCTTT. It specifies CASSSWDRRDTEAFF.

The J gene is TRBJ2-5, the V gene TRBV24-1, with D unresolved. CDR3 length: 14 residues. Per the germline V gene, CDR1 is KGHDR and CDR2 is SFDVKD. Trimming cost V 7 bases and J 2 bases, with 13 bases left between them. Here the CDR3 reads CATSNRLGQETQYF. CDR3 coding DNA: TGTGCCACCAGCAATCGGCTAGGGCAAGAGACCCAGTACTTC.

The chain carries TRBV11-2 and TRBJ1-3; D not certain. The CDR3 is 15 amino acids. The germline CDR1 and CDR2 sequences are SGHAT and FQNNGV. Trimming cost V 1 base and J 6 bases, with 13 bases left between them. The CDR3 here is CASSLGSGYENTIYF. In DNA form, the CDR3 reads TGTGCCAGCAGCTTAGGGTCCGGGTACGAAAACACCATATATTTT.

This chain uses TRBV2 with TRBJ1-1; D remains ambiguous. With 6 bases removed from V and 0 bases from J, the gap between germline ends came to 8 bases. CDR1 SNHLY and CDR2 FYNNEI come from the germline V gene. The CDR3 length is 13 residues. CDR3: CASRLVMNTEAFF. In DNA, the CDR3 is TGTGCCAGCAGGTTAGTCATGAACACTGAAGCTTTCTTT.

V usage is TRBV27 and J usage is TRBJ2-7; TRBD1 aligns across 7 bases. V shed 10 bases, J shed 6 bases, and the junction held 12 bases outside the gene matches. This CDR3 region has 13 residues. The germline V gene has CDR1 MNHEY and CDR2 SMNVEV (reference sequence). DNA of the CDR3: TGTGCCAACTTCAGGGGGAGAGTCCTCGAGCAGTACTTC. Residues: CANFRGRVLEQYF.

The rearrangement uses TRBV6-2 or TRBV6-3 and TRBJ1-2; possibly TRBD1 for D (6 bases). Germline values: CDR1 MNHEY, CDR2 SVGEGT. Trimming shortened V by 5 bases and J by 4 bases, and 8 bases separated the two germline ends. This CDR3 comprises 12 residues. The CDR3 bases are TGTGCCAGCAGTCAGGGGTTCTATGGCTACACCTTC. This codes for CASSQGFYGYTF.

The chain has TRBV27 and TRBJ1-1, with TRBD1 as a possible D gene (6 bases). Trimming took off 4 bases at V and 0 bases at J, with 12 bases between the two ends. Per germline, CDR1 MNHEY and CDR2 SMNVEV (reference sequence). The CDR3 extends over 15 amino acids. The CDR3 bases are TGTGCCAGCAGTTCCCGGACAGTTTTGAACACTGAAGCTTTCTTT. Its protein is CASSSRTVLNTEAFF.

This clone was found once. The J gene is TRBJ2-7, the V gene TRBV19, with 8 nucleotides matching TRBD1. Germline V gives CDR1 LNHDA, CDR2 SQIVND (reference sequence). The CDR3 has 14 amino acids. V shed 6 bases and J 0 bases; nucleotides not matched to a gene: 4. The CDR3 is CASSAGGDSYEQYF. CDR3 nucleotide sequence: TGTGCCAGTAGCGCAGGGGGCGACTCCTACGAGCAGTACTTC.

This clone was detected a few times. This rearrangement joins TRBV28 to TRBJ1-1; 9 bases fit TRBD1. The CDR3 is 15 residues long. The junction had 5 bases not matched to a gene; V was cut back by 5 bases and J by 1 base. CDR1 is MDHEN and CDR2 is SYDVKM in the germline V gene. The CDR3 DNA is TGTGCCAGCAGTAAGAGGGGACAGGGGAACACTGAAGCTTTCTTT. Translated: CASSKRGQGNTEAFF.

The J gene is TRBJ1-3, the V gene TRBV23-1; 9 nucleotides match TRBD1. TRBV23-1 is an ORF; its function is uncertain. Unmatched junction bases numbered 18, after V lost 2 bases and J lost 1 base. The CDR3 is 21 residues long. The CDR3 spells CASSQISLTFTGGISGNTIYF. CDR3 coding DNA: TGCGCCAGCAGTCAAATATCCTTAACATTCACAGGGGGCATTTCTGGAAACACCATATATTTT.

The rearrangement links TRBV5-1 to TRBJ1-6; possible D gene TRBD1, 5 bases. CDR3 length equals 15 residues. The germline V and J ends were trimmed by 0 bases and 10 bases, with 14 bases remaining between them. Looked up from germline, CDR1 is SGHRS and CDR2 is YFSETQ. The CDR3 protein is CASSLEGTQGSPLHF. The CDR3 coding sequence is TGCGCCAGCAGCTTGGAGGGCACTCAGGGATCACCCCTCCACTTT.